This T cell receptor (gamma chain) was captured by sequencing in a study of gamma delta lymphoproliferative disorders and STAT genes. In the study overall: The EuroClonality-NGS protocol was used to prepare delta libraries.

TCRdb reapplied CATT to the multiplex PCR reads. Among about 1,800 gamma-chain clones listed, around 7.3% were seen once. Study-wide results and caveats: Gamma repertoires grouped patients separately from controls; delta repertoires showed no separation.

The receptor sequences were amplified from genomic DNA of peripheral blood mononuclear cells. Under 2017 WHO criteria, patients were classed as T-LGLL or HSTCL. A few counts support this clone. Its antigen is unidentified. Sequencing input: blood. This TCR derives from a human donor with gamma-delta T-cell large granular lymphocyte leukemia.

The CDR3 coding sequence is TGTGCCACCTGGGATAGTTCGATTTATAAGAAACTCTTT. It codes for CATWDSSIYKKLF. The chain joins TRGV8 to TRGJ1 or TRGJ2. Matching the DNA to germline supplied the J gene, which TCRdb does not give. This CDR3 contains 13 residues. Germline CDR1 VENAVY, CDR2 YDSYNSRV. After removal of 1 base from V and 6 bases from J, the junction contained 6 bases not matched to a gene.